This note documents a single T cell receptor beta chain sequence. What it binds is unknown. This CDR3 region has 13 residues. CDR1 and CDR2 from the germline V gene are KGHSH and LQKENI. V shed 3 bases and J shed 7 bases, with 13 bases lying between them. The sample comes from a study of cytomegalovirus exposure and HLA in healthy donors. Both 60 Vbeta primers and 13 Jbeta primers went into the PCR. Sequenced by immunoSEQ multiplex PCR; TCRdb stores in-frame clones only, minus some. The sample includes approximately 100,000 clones, approximately 80% of them seen just once. Regarding the study as a whole: Links to common viral pathogens appeared, in a later analysis, for several of the most significant clusters. Equally common other TCR beta chains were less clonally expanded than HLA-associated ones, a later analysis found.

The chain joins TRBV18 to TRBJ2-7; D is perhaps TRBD2 (5 bases). The specimen sequenced was PBMCs. The sequence was obtained from a female donor in good health and CMV-seropositive. The CDR3 DNA sequence: TGTGCCAGCTCACCGAGGGATCTTGGGGAGCAGTACTTC. Translation gives CASSPRDLGEQYF.